The entry that follows covers one T cell receptor beta chain sequence. The CDR3 is 11 amino acids. With a J-beta primer mix and a sample-barcoded 5' primer, a second PCR ran about 7 to 11 cycles. Using its own MiXCR run on the 5' RACE reads, TCRdb lists one record per CDR3 protein. This sample has some 900,000 distinct CDR3 sequences, with around 28% found just once. This sample was included in a study of blood T cells in healthy people across ages. The source material was blood. The TCR was taken from a woman older than 75 in good health. The chain has TRBV21-1 and TRBJ2-1. TRBV21-1 is a pseudogene. In DNA, the CDR3 is TGTGCCAGCAGCAATCGGATTGAGCAGTTCTTC. It translates to CASSNRIEQFF.